The rows below give T cell receptor beta chains drawn from one sample of a study of regulatory T cells in long-lasting Graves disease. One entry per CDR3 protein, called by TCRdb with MiXCR from the multiplex PCR reads. This table has 550,000 to 600,000 distinct CDR3 sequences, about 16% appearing once. The sample was also reused in another study, on T cells in Graves' hyperthyroidism and ophthalmopathy.

Sample: peripheral blood mononuclear cells (PBMCs), taken at new diagnosis, from a patient treated with antithyroid drugs. These receptors were obtained from a man between 18 and 35 years old with Graves disease. Each CDR3 is given with its conserved first and last residue. The D gene is left open where the match is weak.

v_gene: TRBV24-1; j_gene: TRBJ2-7; d_gene: .; CDR3aa: CATSEAKSSSYEQYF
v_gene: TRBV9; j_gene: TRBJ2-7; d_gene: TRBD2; CDR3aa: CASSGGTSGIYEQYF
v_gene: TRBV12-3/TRBV12-4; j_gene: TRBJ1-2; d_gene: .; CDR3aa: CASSPGRRSNYGYTF
v_gene: TRBV12-3/TRBV12-4; j_gene: TRBJ2-1; d_gene: .; CDR3aa: CASSFGGPGGANEQFF
v_gene: TRBV5-1; j_gene: TRBJ2-4; d_gene: .; CDR3aa: CASSPHQAPAKNIQYF
v_gene: TRBV4-1; j_gene: TRBJ1-4; d_gene: TRBD1; CDR3aa: CASSQGLLGQSRKLFF
v_gene: TRBV28; j_gene: TRBJ2-5; d_gene: TRBD2; CDR3aa: CASSLVGLAGGQETQYF
v_gene: TRBV11-2; j_gene: TRBJ2-6; d_gene: .; CDR3aa: CASSSTGANVLTF
v_gene: TRBV4-2; j_gene: TRBJ2-1; d_gene: .; CDR3aa: CASSHRAASSYNEQFF
v_gene: TRBV7-9; j_gene: TRBJ2-7; d_gene: TRBD1; CDR3aa: CASSPRDSLTYEQYF
v_gene: TRBV6-5; j_gene: TRBJ2-5; d_gene: .; CDR3aa: CASSYSRGQTQYF
v_gene: TRBV6-5; j_gene: TRBJ1-4; d_gene: .; CDR3aa: CASSYNGRRLFF
v_gene: TRBV18; j_gene: TRBJ1-1; d_gene: TRBD1; CDR3aa: CASQRDRRKTEAFF
v_gene: TRBV20-1; j_gene: TRBJ2-5; d_gene: .; CDR3aa: CSARQTTGTQYF
v_gene: TRBV7-8; j_gene: TRBJ2-1; d_gene: .; CDR3aa: CASSFRGGEQFF
v_gene: TRBV20-1; j_gene: TRBJ2-7; d_gene: TRBD2; CDR3aa: CSAGGGSSYEQYF
v_gene: TRBV3-1; j_gene: TRBJ2-1; d_gene: .; CDR3aa: CASSQEGQGRSFSYNEQFF
v_gene: TRBV2; j_gene: TRBJ1-3; d_gene: .; CDR3aa: CASSEAGDSGNTIYF
v_gene: TRBV5-1; j_gene: TRBJ2-7; d_gene: TRBD2; CDR3aa: CASSSSGNSYEQYF
v_gene: TRBV6-2/TRBV6-3; j_gene: TRBJ2-1; d_gene: TRBD2; CDR3aa: CASRHFGTSGRRSYNEQFF
v_gene: TRBV7-9; j_gene: TRBJ2-1; d_gene: TRBD2; CDR3aa: CASSSPGTSGPYNEQFF
v_gene: TRBV19; j_gene: TRBJ2-1; d_gene: .; CDR3aa: CASKGESYNEQFF
v_gene: TRBV6-1; j_gene: TRBJ2-2; d_gene: .; CDR3aa: CASSSNWDTGELFF
v_gene: TRBV14; j_gene: TRBJ2-5; d_gene: TRBD1; CDR3aa: CASSQDLTGVETQYF
v_gene: TRBV28; j_gene: TRBJ2-3; d_gene: .; CDR3aa: CASSPARGLKGDTDTQYF
v_gene: TRBV7-8; j_gene: TRBJ1-2; d_gene: .; CDR3aa: CASSLVRYDGYTF
v_gene: TRBV2; j_gene: TRBJ1-6; d_gene: .; CDR3aa: CASSEVGRSYNSPLHF
v_gene: TRBV30; j_gene: TRBJ2-3; d_gene: .; CDR3aa: CAWSQGSRTDTQYF
v_gene: TRBV9; j_gene: TRBJ2-3; d_gene: TRBD2; CDR3aa: CASSASLAGRGADTQYF
v_gene: TRBV25-1; j_gene: TRBJ1-6; d_gene: .; CDR3aa: CASSESPGAGVVSYNSPLHF
v_gene: TRBV28; j_gene: TRBJ2-1; d_gene: .; CDR3aa: CASSPSFGYNEQFF
v_gene: TRBV5-1; j_gene: TRBJ1-2; d_gene: TRBD1; CDR3aa: CASSLGQGGPYGYTF
v_gene: TRBV20-1; j_gene: TRBJ1-2; d_gene: TRBD1; CDR3aa: CSARKDRSGGYTF
v_gene: TRBV5-1; j_gene: TRBJ2-7; d_gene: TRBD2; CDR3aa: CASSASGGTYEQYF
v_gene: TRBV29-1; j_gene: TRBJ2-7; d_gene: .; CDR3aa: CSVASWRGSSYEQYF
v_gene: TRBV13; j_gene: TRBJ1-2; d_gene: TRBD1; CDR3aa: CASSPGTGRAGYTF
v_gene: TRBV2; j_gene: TRBJ2-2; d_gene: TRBD2; CDR3aa: CASRTRVGTSGPANTGELFF
v_gene: TRBV7-9; j_gene: TRBJ2-3; d_gene: .; CDR3aa: CASSPPRGTDTQYF